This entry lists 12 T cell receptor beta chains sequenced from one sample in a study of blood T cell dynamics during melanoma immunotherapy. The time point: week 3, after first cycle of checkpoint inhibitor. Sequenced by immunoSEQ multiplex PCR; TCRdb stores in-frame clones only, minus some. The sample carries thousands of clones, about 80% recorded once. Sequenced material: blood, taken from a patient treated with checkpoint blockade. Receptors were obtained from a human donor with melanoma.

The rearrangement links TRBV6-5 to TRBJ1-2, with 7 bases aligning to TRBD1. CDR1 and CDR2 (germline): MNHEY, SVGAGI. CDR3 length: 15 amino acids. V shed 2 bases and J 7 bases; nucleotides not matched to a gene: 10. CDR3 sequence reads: CASSYGSTGAVGYTF. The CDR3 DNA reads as TGTGCCAGCAGTTACGGATCCACAGGGGCCGTTGGCTACACCTTC.

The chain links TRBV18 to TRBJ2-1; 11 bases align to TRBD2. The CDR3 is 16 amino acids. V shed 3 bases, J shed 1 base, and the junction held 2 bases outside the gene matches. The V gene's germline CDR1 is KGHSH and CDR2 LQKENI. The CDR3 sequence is CASSPTSGSSYNEQFF. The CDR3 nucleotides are TGTGCCAGCTCACCTACTAGCGGGAGTTCCTACAATGAGCAGTTCTTC.

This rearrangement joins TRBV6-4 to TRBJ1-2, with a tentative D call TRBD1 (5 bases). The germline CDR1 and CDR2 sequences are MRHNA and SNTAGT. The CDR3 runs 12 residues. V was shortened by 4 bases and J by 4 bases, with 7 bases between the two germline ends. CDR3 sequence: CASSAGPYGYTF. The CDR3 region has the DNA TGTGCCAGCAGTGCAGGGCCCTATGGCTACACCTTC.

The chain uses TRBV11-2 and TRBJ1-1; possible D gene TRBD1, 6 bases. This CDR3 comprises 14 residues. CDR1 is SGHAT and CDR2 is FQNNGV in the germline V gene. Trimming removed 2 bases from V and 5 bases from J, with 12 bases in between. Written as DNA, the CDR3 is TGTGCCAGCAGCTTAACAGGGTGGGGGACTGAAGCTTTCTTT. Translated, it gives CASSLTGWGTEAFF.

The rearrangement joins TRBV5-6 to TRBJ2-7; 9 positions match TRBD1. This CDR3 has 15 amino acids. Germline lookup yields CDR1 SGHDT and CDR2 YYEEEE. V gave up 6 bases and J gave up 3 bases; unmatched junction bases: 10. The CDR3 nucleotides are TGTGCCAGCACCATTGCTGGGACAGGGCTCTACGAGCAGTACTTC. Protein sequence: CASTIAGTGLYEQYF.

The CDR3 DNA reads TGTGCCAGCAGCTTAGTGGACAGCCCCTACGAGCAGTACTTC. Translation gives CASSLVDSPYEQYF. The V and J genes are TRBV5-4 and TRBJ2-7; perhaps TRBD1 as D (6 bases). CDR1 and CDR2 from the germline V gene are SGHNT and YYREEE (reference sequence). This CDR3 contains 14 residues. The V end was cut by 2 bases, the J end by 2 bases, with 11 bases between.

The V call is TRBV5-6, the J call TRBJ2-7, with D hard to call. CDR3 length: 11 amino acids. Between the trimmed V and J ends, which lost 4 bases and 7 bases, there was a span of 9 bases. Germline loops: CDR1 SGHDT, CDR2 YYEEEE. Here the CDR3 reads CASSTLGEQYF. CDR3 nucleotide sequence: TGTGCCAGCAGCACCCTTGGTGAGCAGTACTTC. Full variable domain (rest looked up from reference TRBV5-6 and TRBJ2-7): DAGVTQSPTHLIKTRGQQVTLRCSPKSGHDTVSWYQQALGQGPQFIFQYYEEEERQRGNFPDRFSGHQFPNYSSELNVNALLLGDSALYLCASSTLGEQYFGPGTRLTVT.

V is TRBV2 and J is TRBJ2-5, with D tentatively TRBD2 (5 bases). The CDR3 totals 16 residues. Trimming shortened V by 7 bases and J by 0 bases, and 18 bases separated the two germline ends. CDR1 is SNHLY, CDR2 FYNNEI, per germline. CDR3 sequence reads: CASTRGIVGDQETQYF. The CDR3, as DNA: TGTGCCAGCACTCGAGGGATTGTGGGTGACCAAGAGACCCAGTACTTC.

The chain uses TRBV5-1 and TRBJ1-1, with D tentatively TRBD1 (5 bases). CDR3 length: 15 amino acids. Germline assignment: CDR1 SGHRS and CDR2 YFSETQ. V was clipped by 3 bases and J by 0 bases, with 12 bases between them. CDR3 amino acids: CASSSAGGMNTEAFF. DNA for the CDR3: TGCGCCAGCAGCTCCGCTGGGGGGATGAACACTGAAGCTTTCTTT. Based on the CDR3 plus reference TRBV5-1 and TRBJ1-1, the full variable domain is KAGVTQTPRYLIKTRGQQVTLSCSPISGHRSVSWYQQTPGQGLQFLFEYFSETQRNKGNFPGRFSGRQFSNSRSEMNVSTLELGDSALYLCASSSAGGMNTEAFFGQGTRLTVV.

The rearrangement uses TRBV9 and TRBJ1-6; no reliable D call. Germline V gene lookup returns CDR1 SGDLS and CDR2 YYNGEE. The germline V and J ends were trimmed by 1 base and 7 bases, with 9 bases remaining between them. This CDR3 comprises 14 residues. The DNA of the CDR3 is TGTGCCAGCAGCGTAAGTCCGGAGAATTCACCCCTCCACTTT. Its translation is CASSVSPENSPLHF.

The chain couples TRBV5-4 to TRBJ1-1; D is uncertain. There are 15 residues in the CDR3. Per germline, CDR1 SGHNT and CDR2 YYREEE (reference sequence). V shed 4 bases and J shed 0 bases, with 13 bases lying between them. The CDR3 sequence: CASSRWAEVNTEAFF. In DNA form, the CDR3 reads TGTGCCAGCAGCCGTTGGGCGGAGGTGAACACTGAAGCTTTCTTT.

The CDR3 nucleotides are TGTGCCAGTAGTTCCACGGGCAGGGTGTACACTGAAGCTTTCTTT. It encodes CASSSTGRVYTEAFF. This chain joins TRBV19 and TRBJ1-1; tentative D call: TRBD1 (5 bases). The CDR3 has 15 residues. V was cut by 5 bases and J by 3 bases, with 16 bases left in between. The germline V gene encodes CDR1 LNHDA and CDR2 SQIVND (reference sequence).